This TCR beta chain was recorded in a study of blood T cell repertoires in COVID-19. Study-wide background: There were acute and convalescent COVID-19 samples, and they came from the United States, Italy and Spain. PBMCs, B-cell-depleted T cells, or T cells provided the cDNA or gDNA that made up the material.

In the source study's methods: Estimation of nucleated cell counts was performed using reference gene primer amplification. Profiling relied on immunoSEQ multiplex PCR, and the TCRdb table lists in-frame clones only, not all of them. The DNA gave D and trimming, while V, J and clone size come from that table. The sample carries over 450,000 clones, about 89% recorded once. CDR1 and CDR2 from the germline V gene are MNHNY and SVGAGI (reference sequence). This CDR3 spans 14 amino acids. V gave up 4 bases and J gave up 9 bases; unmatched junction bases: 5. The clonotype originates from a woman aged 45-60 years with COVID-19, enrolled during active disease. The specimen was peripheral blood. This chain joins TRBV6-6 and TRBJ1-6; 8 nucleotides match TRBD1. The CDR3 DNA sequence: TGTGCCAGCAGTTCCAGGACAGGGCTTTCACCCCTCCACTTT. Its protein product is CASSSRTGLSPLHF.